The 8 T cell receptor beta chains reported below all come from one sample, sequenced in a study of blood T cell repertoires in COVID-19. TCRdb's copy holds only in-frame clones and misses some; the assay was immunoSEQ multiplex PCR. The sample includes about 160,000 clones, 70% to 85% of them seen just once. Input material: peripheral blood. These receptors were taken from a middle-aged woman with COVID-19, enrolled during active disease.

The V and J genes are TRBV28 and TRBJ1-2; the match to TRBD1 covers 9 bases. Germline CDR1 MDHEN, CDR2 SYDVKM. The CDR3 has 17 amino acids. Trimming cost V 2 bases and J 5 bases; bases outside gene matches: 12. The DNA for the CDR3 is TGTGCCAGCAGTTTAAGGATTACAGGGGGCGGAGGTTATGGCTACACCTTC. This sequence encodes CASSLRITGGGGYGYTF.

This clone was detected once. The chain employs TRBV18 and TRBJ2-2; the match to TRBD1 covers 8 bases. CDR1 and CDR2 from the germline V gene are KGHSH and LQKENI. V lost 0 bases to trimming and J lost 4 bases; unmatched junction nucleotides: 4. This CDR3 spans 16 amino acids. CDR3 residues: CASSPPDRGVTGELFF. In DNA form, the CDR3 reads TGTGCCAGCTCACCACCCGACAGGGGAGTCACCGGGGAGCTGTTTTTT. Variable domain in full (rest from reference TRBV18 and TRBJ2-2): NAGVMQNPRHLVRRRGQEARLRCSPMKGHSHVYWYRQLPEEGLKFMVYLQKENIIDESGMPKERFSAEFPKEGPSILRIQQVVRGDSAAYFCASSPPDRGVTGELFFGEGSRLTVL.

Only one count was recorded for this clone. This rearrangement joins TRBV3-1 (or the pseudogene TRBV3-2) to TRBJ2-2, with 8 bases aligning to TRBD2. The CDR3 sequence is 16 residues long. V lost 4 bases, J lost 3 bases, and 7 bases stayed unmatched. Germline V gives CDR1 LGHDT, CDR2 YNNKEL (reference sequence). The DNA of the CDR3 is TGTGCCAGCAGCCCAAAGGGACTAGTGGACACCGGGGAGCTGTTTTTT. Protein sequence: CASSPKGLVDTGELFF.

This chain joins TRBV20-1 and TRBJ2-1; 7 bases map to TRBD2. Germline V gives CDR1 DFQATT, CDR2 SNEGSKA (reference sequence). After removal of 3 bases from V and 5 bases from J, the junction contained 10 bases not matched to a gene. The CDR3 extends over 15 amino acids. CDR3 sequence (DNA): TGCAGTGCTAGTCGGCCTAGCGGTGTCGACAATGAGCAGTTCTTC. Protein sequence: CSASRPSGVDNEQFF.

This clone was detected a few times. The chain combines TRBV4-1 with TRBJ1-2; D perhaps matches TRBD1 (6 bases). The CDR3 has 13 amino acids. V was clipped by 4 bases and J by 0 bases, with 6 bases between them. The V gene's germline CDR1 is MGHRA and CDR2 YSYEKL. In nucleotides, the CDR3 is TGCGCCAGCAGCCGGGACACTAACTATGGCTACACCTTC. It encodes CASSRDTNYGYTF.

The rearrangement links TRBV28 to TRBJ2-1, with 7 bases fitting TRBD2. J was trimmed by 6 bases and V by 0 bases; bases with no gene match: 5. Germline V gene sequence: CDR1 MDHEN, CDR2 SYDVKM. This CDR3 comprises 15 residues. The DNA of the CDR3 is TGTGCCAGCAGTTTATGGGTACTAGCGAGCAATGAGCAGTTCTTC. It specifies CASSLWVLASNEQFF. Combining the CDR3 with reference TRBV28 and TRBJ2-1 gives the whole variable domain DVKVTQSSRYLVKRTGEKVFLECVQDMDHENMFWYRQDPGLGLRLIYFSYDVKMKEKGDIPEGYSVSREKKERFSLILESASTNQTSMYLCASSLWVLASNEQFFGPGTRLTVL.

The rearrangement links TRBV27 to TRBJ1-1, with D possibly being TRBD1 (5 bases). The germline gives CDR1 MNHEY, CDR2 SMNVEV (reference sequence). Trimming took off 7 bases at V and 4 bases at J, with 19 bases between the two ends. The CDR3 loop spans 15 amino acids. CDR3 DNA: TGTGCCAGCACGTCAAGCCAGGGCTGGGGCACTGAAGCTTTCTTT. Encoded protein: CASTSSQGWGTEAFF.

This chain joins TRBV6-5 and TRBJ2-2, with a tentative D call TRBD1 (5 bases). The CDR3 has 14 amino acids. The V and J ends lost 7 bases and 6 bases respectively, with 15 bases between them. CDR1 is MNHEY and CDR2 is SVGAGI in the germline V gene. The CDR3 loop is CASKPGIIAGELFF. As DNA, the CDR3 is TGTGCCAGCAAACCAGGGATAATCGCCGGGGAGCTGTTTTTT.